This entry describes one T cell receptor beta chain. Antigen unknown. The entry originates in a study of STAT5B mutations in CD4+ large granular lymphocyte leukemia. Study results and caveats: Top patient clones used TRBV06 genes more often: 8/27 versus 2/35 in controls.

The method was immunoSEQ multiplex PCR; TCRdb's version includes in-frame clones alone and lacks a portion of them. The data show tens of thousands of clones, 70% to 75% seen once. CDR1 and CDR2 (germline): SGHRS, YFSETQ. V dropped 4 bases and J dropped 10 bases, with 12 bases sitting between them. This CDR3 region has 13 residues. Control samples were healthy donors' buffy coats. The chain uses TRBV5-1 and TRBJ1-6; tentatively, D is TRBD1 (6 bases). Sequenced input: CD4+ T cells from blood buffy coats. The source is a human donor in good health. The CDR3 region is CASSPGVDSPLHF. The CDR3 DNA is TGCGCCAGCAGCCCAGGGGTGGACTCACCCCTCCACTTT. Combining the CDR3 with reference TRBV5-1 and TRBJ1-6 gives the whole variable domain KAGVTQTPRYLIKTRGQQVTLSCSPISGHRSVSWYQQTPGQGLQFLFEYFSETQRNKGNFPGRFSGRQFSNSRSEMNVSTLELGDSALYLCASSPGVDSPLHFGNGTRLTVT.